This is a list of T cell receptor beta chains from one sample in a study of control samples from healthy donors and cancer patients. Assay used: immunoSEQ multiplex PCR; TCRdb lists only in-frame clones, some missing. This sample has approximately 140,000 clones, with 93% found just once. The specimen was blood. The source of these receptors is a man in his late teens or twenties in good health. Both conserved end residues are part of each CDR3. D genes are given only for firm matches. A row's size may be missing; if present it is once, few, many or a size class.

cdr3_aa cdr3_nt v_call clone_size cdr3_length j_call d_call
CASSPSGRETQYF TGTGCCAGCAGCCCCTCAGGCAGGGAGACCCAGTACTTC TRBV9 . 13 TRBJ2-5 .
CASRGQGGEKLFF TGTGCCAGCAGAGGACAGGGTGGGGAAAAACTGTTTTTT TRBV6-5 once 13 TRBJ1-4 TRBD1
CASSEGQGVFTPLHF TGTGCCAGCAGCGAGGGACAGGGTGTTTTTACACCCCTCCACTTT TRBV3-1/TRBV3-2 . 15 TRBJ1-6 TRBD1
CAWTEGQTQETQYF TGTGCCTGGACTGAGGGACAGACACAAGAGACCCAGTACTTC TRBV30 . 14 TRBJ2-5 TRBD1
CASSFLRGSSLIAKNIQYF TGTGCCAGCAGCTTTTTGAGAGGTTCTAGTCTGATAGCCAAAAACATTCAGTACTTC TRBV11-3 . 19 TRBJ2-4 .
CASSLQGQLNEKLFF TGCGCCAGCAGCTTGCAGGGACAGCTGAATGAAAAACTGTTTTTT TRBV5-1 once 15 TRBJ1-4 TRBD1
CASSLVERERVGANVLTF TGTGCCAGCAGCTTAGTAGAACGGGAAAGAGTTGGGGCCAACGTCCTGACTTTC TRBV7-9 . 18 TRBJ2-6 .
CASSDRVSEKLFF TGTGCCAGCAGCGATAGGGTGTCTGAAAAACTGTTTTTT TRBV14 . 13 TRBJ1-4 .
CASSGTGPNQPQHF TGTGCCAGCAGCGGGACCGGACCTAATCAGCCCCAGCATTTT TRBV2 . 14 TRBJ1-5 .
CASSLDGGLNYEQYF TGTGCCAGCAGCCTAGATGGGGGCTTAAACTACGAGCAGTACTTC TRBV7-9 once 15 TRBJ2-7 .
CASSYLRGGANVLTF TGTGCCAGCAGCTACCTCCGGGGTGGGGCCAACGTCCTGACTTTC TRBV5-6 . 15 TRBJ2-6 .
CASSSYSVEYYNEQFF TGCGCCAGCAGCTCCTATTCCGTCGAATATTACAATGAGCAGTTCTTC TRBV4-1 . 16 TRBJ2-1 .
CASSYADRGSPLHF TGTGCCAGCAGTTACGCGGACAGGGGTTCACCCCTCCACTTT TRBV6-5 . 14 TRBJ1-6 TRBD1
CSAEDRSMGYEQYF TGCAGCGCCGAGGATAGATCCATGGGGTACGAGCAGTACTTC TRBV29-1 once 14 TRBJ2-7 .
CASSPPGASGSRYGELFF TGTGCCAGCTCACCACCGGGGGCTAGCGGGAGCCGTTACGGGGAGCTGTTTTTT TRBV18 once 18 TRBJ2-2 TRBD2
CASSRTSGSYEQYF TGTGCCAGCAGCCGGACTAGCGGGTCCTACGAGCAGTACTTC TRBV11-3 . 14 TRBJ2-7 TRBD2
CATRAYYNEQFF TGTGCCACCCGGGCCTACTACAATGAGCAGTTCTTC TRBV2 . 12 TRBJ2-1 .
CALEAGAIEAFF TGTGCCCTGGAGGCAGGGGCCATTGAAGCTTTCTTT TRBV30 few 12 TRBJ1-1 .
CAIFPGQKQYF TGTGCCATTTTCCCGGGACAGAAGCAGTACTTC TRBV6-5 . 11 TRBJ2-7 TRBD1
CASSLDPDSSSEAFF TGTGCCAGCAGCTTAGACCCCGACAGTTCTTCTGAAGCTTTCTTT TRBV7-6 . 15 TRBJ1-1 .
CASSEQGLTNEKLFF TGTGCCAGCAGCGAACAGGGTTTGACTAATGAAAAACTGTTTTTT TRBV2 . 15 TRBJ1-4 .
CASSFGPHNKETQYF TGTGCCAGCAGCTTTGGGCCCCACAATAAGGAGACCCAGTACTTC TRBV7-9 . 15 TRBJ2-5 .
CASSWAETQYF TGTGCCAGCAGTTGGGCAGAGACCCAGTACTTC TRBV28 . 11 TRBJ2-5 .
CASSISRGRTGEQFF TGTGCCAGTAGTATATCCAGGGGCAGGACGGGTGAGCAGTTCTTC TRBV19 . 15 TRBJ2-1 .
CASRWRQGNQPQHF TGTGCCAGCAGGTGGAGACAGGGGAATCAGCCCCAGCATTTT TRBV28 . 14 TRBJ1-5 TRBD1
CASSLGDRKSYNEQFF TGCGCCAGCAGCTTGGGGGACCGCAAGTCCTACAATGAGCAGTTCTTC TRBV5-1 . 16 TRBJ2-1 .
CASSVGPRGGDKNIQYF TGTGCCAGCAGCGTAGGCCCCCGGGGAGGGGACAAAAACATTCAGTACTTC TRBV9 . 17 TRBJ2-4 TRBD2
CASSLNDGEETQYF TGCGCCAGCAGCTTGAACGACGGTGAAGAGACCCAGTACTTC TRBV5-1 . 14 TRBJ2-5 .
CGTDSTFTEAFF TGCGGGACTGACAGCACCTTCACTGAAGCTTTCTTT TRBV29-1 once 12 TRBJ1-1 .
CASSVDLGSRAGETQYF TGTGCCAGCAGCGTAGACCTCGGGAGCAGGGCCGGGGAGACCCAGTACTTC TRBV9 . 17 TRBJ2-5 .
CASSLLGTGELFF TGCGCCAGCAGCTTGTTGGGGACCGGGGAGCTGTTTTTT TRBV5-1 . 13 TRBJ2-2 .
CASKTSGGADTQYF TGTGCCAGTAAAACTAGCGGGGGGGCAGATACGCAGTATTTT TRBV19 . 14 TRBJ2-3 TRBD2
CASKLEGKAFF TGCGCCAGCAAGTTAGAGGGGAAAGCTTTCTTT TRBV5-1 . 11 TRBJ1-1 .
CASSYRGGTGELFF TGTGCCAGCAGTTACAGGGGTGGCACCGGGGAGCTGTTTTTT TRBV6-5 . 14 TRBJ2-2 .
CASSLGHGVTAQETQYF TGTGCCAGCAGCTTGGGGCACGGGGTGACAGCCCAAGAGACCCAGTACTTC TRBV5-8 . 17 TRBJ2-5 .
CASSQTGGYEQYF TGCGCCAGCAGCCAGACAGGGGGGTACGAGCAGTACTTC TRBV4-1 . 13 TRBJ2-7 TRBD1
CASSRIGPLGNEQFF TGTGCCAGCAGTCGTATAGGCCCTTTAGGTAATGAGCAGTTCTTC TRBV3-1/TRBV3-2 once 15 TRBJ2-1 .
CASSLQRGTDEQFF TGTGCCAGCAGCTTACAGCGGGGGACGGATGAGCAGTTCTTC TRBV11-2 once 14 TRBJ2-1 TRBD2
CASTSFGDTRNTEAFF TGTGCCAGCACCTCGTTCGGGGACACTCGGAACACTGAAGCTTTCTTT TRBV28 . 16 TRBJ1-1 .
CASSPWGQDTEAFF TGTGCCAGCAGCCCGTGGGGGCAGGACACTGAAGCTTTCTTT TRBV14 . 14 TRBJ1-1 .
CASSEGPGTTDTQYF TGTGCCAGCAGTGAAGGTCCGGGAACCACAGATACGCAGTATTTT TRBV2 many 15 TRBJ2-3 .
CQDRVDEQYF TGCCAGGACAGGGTGGACGAGCAGTACTTC TRBV20-1 . 10 TRBJ2-7 TRBD1
CASSQDRRRNNSPLHF TGTGCCAGCAGCCAAGATCGGAGGCGGAATAATTCACCCCTCCACTTT TRBV3-1/TRBV3-2 . 16 TRBJ1-6 .
CARSPGTGRSQPQHF TGTGCCAGAAGCCCCGGGACAGGGAGGTCCCAGCCCCAGCATTTT TRBV5-3 . 15 TRBJ1-5 TRBD1